A selection of T cell receptor beta chains follows, all from one sample in a study of graft-versus-host responses after intestinal transplantation. No antigen is known for these receptors. This table comes from immunoSEQ multiplex PCR, and its TCRdb copy is limited to in-frame clones, with some not included. The sample consists of about 120,000 clones, approximately 90% of them appearing once. This specimen was unstimulated CD4+ T cells sorted from spleen or lymph node cells, taken before intestinal transplant. These receptors were obtained from a human donor who received an intestinal transplant. The CDR3 runs from the conserved cysteine through the conserved F or W. A D gene is named only where the DNA matches it firmly. Size tells how often a clone was seen (once, few, many) or the class of an expanded clone, and some rows leave it out.

d_gene,j_gene,v_gene,abundance,CDR3aa,CDR3nt
TRBD1,TRBJ2-4,TRBV7-2,.,CASSTRTGPFSLAKNIQYF,TGTGCCAGCAGCACTCGGACAGGGCCTTTTTCTCTAGCCAAAAACATTCAGTACTTC
.,TRBJ1-1,TRBV19,.,CASSPPRGWVNTEAFF,TGTGCCAGTAGTCCCCCCAGGGGCTGGGTGAACACTGAAGCTTTCTTT
.,TRBJ1-6,TRBV7-9,.,CASSFGGRSNSPLHF,TGTGCCAGCAGCTTCGGGGGACGGTCTAATTCACCCCTCCACTTT
.,TRBJ2-1,TRBV5-5,.,CASSPVAVPPEQFF,TGTGCCAGCAGCCCGGTGGCGGTACCTCCCGAGCAGTTCTTC
TRBD1,TRBJ1-1,TRBV28,.,CASSLGDRGGTFF,TGTGCCAGCAGTCTAGGGGACAGGGGTGGAACTTTCTTT
.,TRBJ2-7,TRBV27,.,CASSTGRQIHEQYF,TGTGCCAGCAGCACCGGGCGACAGATCCACGAGCAGTACTTC
.,TRBJ1-5,TRBV27,.,CASSLFAGNSNQPQHF,TGTGCCAGCAGTTTATTCGCAGGGAATAGCAATCAGCCCCAGCATTTT
TRBD1,TRBJ1-5,TRBV5-6,.,CASSSNRGGPQHF,TGTGCCAGCAGCTCTAACAGGGGCGGGCCCCAGCATTTT
TRBD1,TRBJ1-2,TRBV10-3,.,CAISESTGEFSYGYTF,TGTGCCATCAGTGAGTCCACAGGGGAATTTTCCTATGGCTACACCTTC
TRBD1,TRBJ1-1,TRBV9,.,CASSSRDRGTEAFF,TGTGCCAGCAGCTCCCGAGACAGGGGGACTGAAGCTTTCTTT
TRBD2,TRBJ2-1,TRBV6-5,.,CASSYLAGVQNEQFF,TGTGCCAGCAGTTATTTGGCGGGAGTCCAAAATGAGCAGTTCTTC
TRBD2,TRBJ2-3,TRBV5-1,.,CASSSLTSGLTDTQYF,TGCGCCAGCAGCTCCCTGACTAGCGGCCTCACAGATACGCAGTATTTT
TRBD2,TRBJ2-3,TRBV13,.,CASSLVRGDRTDTQYF,TGTGCCAGCAGCTTAGTTCGGGGGGATCGCACAGATACGCAGTATTTT
.,TRBJ1-1,TRBV29-1,few,CSGVGSGIPEAFF,TGCAGCGGGGTGGGATCAGGGATCCCTGAAGCTTTCTTT
TRBD2,TRBJ2-3,TRBV27,.,CASALGRGGSNTQYF,TGTGCCAGCGCCCTCGGCCGGGGGGGTTCGAATACGCAGTATTTT
.,TRBJ1-3,TRBV6-5,.,CASSYSGSPGTTIYF,TGTGCCAGCAGTTACTCCGGCTCCCCAGGAACCACCATATATTTT
TRBD2,TRBJ2-1,TRBV15,.,CATSRDRLAGGNEQFF,TGTGCCACCAGCAGAGATCGGCTAGCGGGAGGCAATGAGCAGTTCTTC
.,TRBJ2-1,TRBV28,once,CASSLYQGYSYNEQFF,TGTGCCAGCAGTTTATATCAGGGATATTCCTACAATGAGCAGTTCTTC
.,TRBJ2-3,TRBV10-3,.,CAISERGTTADTQYF,TGTGCCATCAGTGAAAGGGGGACGACGGCAGATACGCAGTATTTT
TRBD1,TRBJ1-5,TRBV6-1,.,CASSVPPGTGGNQPQHF,TGTGCCAGCAGTGTCCCCCCCGGGACAGGGGGGAATCAGCCCCAGCATTTT
.,TRBJ2-7,TRBV5-5,.,CASRDAGGGGGLYF,TGTGCCAGCAGGGACGCTGGGGGAGGGGGGGGTCTATACTTC
TRBD1,TRBJ2-6,TRBV7-3,once,CASSLTGQGLGANVLTF,TGTGCCAGCAGCCTCACGGGACAGGGTCTCGGGGCCAACGTCCTGACTTTC
.,TRBJ1-4,TRBV19,few,CASSTWDFNEKLFF,TGTGCCAGTAGTACTTGGGACTTCAATGAAAAACTGTTTTTT
.,TRBJ2-3,TRBV10-3,.,CAISESGRGGATDTQYF,TGTGCCATCAGTGAGTCGGGTAGGGGGGGGGCCACAGATACGCAGTATTTT
TRBD1,TRBJ2-7,TRBV2,.,CASSAGRTGASYEQYF,TGTGCCAGCAGCGCAGGGAGGACAGGGGCTTCCTACGAGCAGTACTTC
TRBD1,TRBJ2-1,TRBV5-1,few,CASSLVTGGSYNEQFF,TGCGCCAGCAGCTTGGTCACAGGGGGCTCCTACAATGAGCAGTTCTTC
TRBD1,TRBJ2-6,TRBV10-3,.,CAARAGTGGSGANVLTF,TGTGCCGCCAGGGCCGGGACAGGTGGGTCTGGGGCCAACGTCCTGACTTTC
.,TRBJ2-5,TRBV29-1,.,CSALAGPETQYF,TGCAGCGCCTTGGCGGGACCAGAGACCCAGTACTTC
TRBD1,TRBJ1-1,TRBV10-2,.,CASSDRGPRTSTGAFF,TGCGCCAGCAGTGACAGGGGGCCACGTACTTCGACTGGAGCTTTCTTT
.,TRBJ2-7,TRBV30,.,CAWSVRRYEQYF,TGTGCCTGGAGTGTACGGAGGTACGAGCAGTACTTC
TRBD2,TRBJ2-3,TRBV5-1,.,CASSSGGQRGQYF,TGCGCCAGCAGCTCGGGGGGGCAGAGGGGGCAGTATTTT
.,TRBJ2-5,TRBV5-1,.,CASSLPEETQYF,TGCGCCAGCAGCTTGCCGGAAGAGACCCAGTACTTC
TRBD1,TRBJ1-1,TRBV18,.,CASSLTGGNTEAFF,TGTGCCAGCTCACTCACAGGGGGGAACACTGAAGCTTTCTTT
.,TRBJ2-7,TRBV27,.,CASGRGPLAYEQYF,TGTGCCAGCGGAAGGGGTCCCCTAGCCTACGAGCAGTACTTC
.,TRBJ2-3,TRBV25-1,.,CASSAHSTDTQYF,TGTGCCAGCAGTGCACACAGCACAGATACGCAGTATTTT
TRBD1,TRBJ1-1,TRBV6-5,.,CASSYSTGGLNTEAFF,TGTGCCAGCAGTTACTCGACAGGGGGCTTAAACACTGAAGCTTTCTTT
.,TRBJ1-1,TRBV21-1,.,CASSKHGDRVSEAFF,TGTGCCAGCAGCAAACATGGGGACAGGGTATCTGAAGCTTTCTTT
TRBD1,TRBJ2-7,TRBV18,.,CASSPGDRDEQYF,TGTGCCAGCTCACCAGGGGACAGGGACGAGCAGTACTTC
.,TRBJ2-1,TRBV29-1,.,CSVSVGANEQFF,TGCAGCGTCTCTGTAGGGGCGAATGAGCAGTTCTTC
TRBD2,TRBJ2-1,TRBV5-4,.,CASSTSGTSYNEQFF,TGTGCCAGCAGTACTAGCGGTACTTCCTACAATGAGCAGTTCTTC
.,TRBJ1-2,TRBV28,.,CASSGSGRTVGGYTF,TGTGCCAGCAGTGGGTCGGGGAGGACCGTCGGGGGTTACACCTTC
.,TRBJ2-3,TRBV2,once,CASSEKTSTDTQYF,TGTGCCAGCAGTGAGAAGACAAGCACAGATACGCAGTATTTT
.,TRBJ1-2,TRBV7-9,.,CASRAGGGYTF,TGTGCCAGCAGGGCAGGTGGTGGCTACACCTTC
TRBD2,TRBJ2-3,TRBV2,.,CASSRSLAGGSTDTQYF,TGTGCCAGCAGCCGTTCCCTAGCGGGAGGGAGCACAGATACGCAGTATTTT
.,TRBJ1-2,TRBV18,.,CASSQTGIYGYTF,TGTGCCAGCTCACAAACAGGGATCTATGGCTACACCTTC
.,TRBJ1-5,TRBV6-5,.,CASSYGSGKGNQPQHF,TGTGCCAGCAGTTACGGCTCGGGGAAGGGCAATCAGCCCCAGCATTTT
TRBD2,TRBJ2-1,TRBV27,.,CASSRGLAVYNEQFF,TGTGCCAGCAGTCGCGGACTAGCGGTATACAATGAGCAGTTCTTC
TRBD1,TRBJ2-7,TRBV28,once,CASRGRTGSYEQYF,TGTGCCAGCAGGGGAAGGACAGGATCCTACGAGCAGTACTTC
TRBD1,TRBJ1-1,TRBV27,.,CASRDRGRDTEAFF,TGTGCCAGCAGGGACAGGGGGAGAGACACTGAAGCTTTCTTT
TRBD2,TRBJ2-1,TRBV5-4,.,CASSLSVLAGDHNEQFF,TGTGCCAGCAGCTTGTCAGTGTTAGCGGGAGACCACAATGAGCAGTTCTTC
TRBD1,TRBJ1-2,TRBV6-1,.,CASRVTGGHDYTF,TGTGCCAGCAGGGTCACAGGGGGCCACGACTACACCTTC